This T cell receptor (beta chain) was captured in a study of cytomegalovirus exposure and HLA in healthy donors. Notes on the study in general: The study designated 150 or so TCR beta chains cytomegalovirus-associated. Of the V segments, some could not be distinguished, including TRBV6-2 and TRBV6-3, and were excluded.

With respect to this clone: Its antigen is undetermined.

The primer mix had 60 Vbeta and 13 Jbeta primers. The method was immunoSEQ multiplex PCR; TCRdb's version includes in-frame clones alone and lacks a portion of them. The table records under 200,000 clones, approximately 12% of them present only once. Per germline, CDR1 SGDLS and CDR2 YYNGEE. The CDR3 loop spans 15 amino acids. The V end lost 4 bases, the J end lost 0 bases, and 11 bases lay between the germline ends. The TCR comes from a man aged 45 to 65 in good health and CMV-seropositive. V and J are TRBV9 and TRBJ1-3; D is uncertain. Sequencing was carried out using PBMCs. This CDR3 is CASSTTGNSGNTIYF. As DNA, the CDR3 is TGTGCCAGCAGCACGACGGGGAACTCTGGAAACACCATATATTTT. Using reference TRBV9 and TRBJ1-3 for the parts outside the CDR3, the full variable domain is DSGVTQTPKHLITATGQRVTLRCSPRSGDLSVYWYQQSLDQGLQFLIQYYNGEERAKGNILERFSAQQFPDLHSELNLSSLELGDSALYFCASSTTGNSGNTIYFGEGSWLTVV.